The rows below give T cell receptor beta chains drawn from one sample of a study of blood T cell repertoires in COVID-19. Assay: immunoSEQ multiplex PCR; the TCRdb copy retains only in-frame clones and omits some. The sample gives around 200,000 clones, approximately 86% of which show up once; around 4% is in the top ten. Sequencing was done on a sample of PBMCs or T cells enriched from blood (not recorded which). The receptors were sampled from a woman in her twenties or thirties who had been exposed to COVID-19. Each CDR3 is given with its conserved first and last residue. Fields, in order: CDR3 DNA, CDR3 protein, V gene, clone size, CDR3 length, D gene, J gene. The D gene is left open where the match is weak. Not all rows give a size; the values are once, few, many and, for expanded clones, a class.

cdr3_nt: TGTGCCAGCAGGTACCAGGCTAATCAGCCCCAGCATTTT
cdr3_aa: CASRYQANQPQHF
v_call: TRBV11-1
clone_size: NA
cdr3_length: 13
d_call: NA
j_call: TRBJ1-5

cdr3_nt: TGTGCCAGCAGCCAAGATTCCAGGGTGGGCTATGGCTACACCTTC
cdr3_aa: CASSQDSRVGYGYTF
v_call: TRBV3-1/TRBV3-2
clone_size: NA
cdr3_length: 15
d_call: NA
j_call: TRBJ1-2

cdr3_nt: TGTGCCAGCAAAGCGGGGGCCTTGGCCGGGGAGCTGTTTTTT
cdr3_aa: CASKAGALAGELFF
v_call: TRBV3-1/TRBV3-2
clone_size: NA
cdr3_length: 14
d_call: TRBD2
j_call: TRBJ2-2

cdr3_nt: TGTGCCACCCCAAGGCGGGCACAGGGGCGGGAAGCTTTCTTT
cdr3_aa: CATPRRAQGREAFF
v_call: TRBV6-5
clone_size: NA
cdr3_length: 14
d_call: TRBD1
j_call: TRBJ1-1

cdr3_nt: TGCGCCAGCAGCATTACTAGCTCGAGAGAGACCCAGTACTTC
cdr3_aa: CASSITSSRETQYF
v_call: TRBV5-1
clone_size: once
cdr3_length: 14
d_call: NA
j_call: TRBJ2-5

cdr3_nt: TGTGCCAGCAGTGATTGGGCAGGGGGACTCGGCCCTGAAGCTTTCTTT
cdr3_aa: CASSDWAGGLGPEAFF
v_call: TRBV2
clone_size: NA
cdr3_length: 16
d_call: TRBD1
j_call: TRBJ1-1

cdr3_nt: TGCGCCAGCAGCTGGGACAGGACTAACTATGGCTACACCTTC
cdr3_aa: CASSWDRTNYGYTF
v_call: TRBV5-1
clone_size: NA
cdr3_length: 14
d_call: TRBD1
j_call: TRBJ1-2

cdr3_nt: TGTGCCAGTAGTATCCGGGGAGGGGAGGGTGAAGCTTTCTTT
cdr3_aa: CASSIRGGEGEAFF
v_call: TRBV19
clone_size: NA
cdr3_length: 14
d_call: NA
j_call: TRBJ1-1

cdr3_nt: TGCAGTGCCCGGACAGCAGATACGCAGTATTTT
cdr3_aa: CSARTADTQYF
v_call: TRBV20-1
clone_size: once
cdr3_length: 11
d_call: NA
j_call: TRBJ2-3

cdr3_nt: TGTGCCAGCAGTGTAGGGGGCCTCACTAATGAAAAACTGTTTTTT
cdr3_aa: CASSVGGLTNEKLFF
v_call: TRBV2
clone_size: few
cdr3_length: 15
d_call: TRBD1
j_call: TRBJ1-4

cdr3_nt: TGTGCCAGCAGCTTGAACAGGGTAACGACCGGGGCCAACGTCCTGACTTTC
cdr3_aa: CASSLNRVTTGANVLTF
v_call: TRBV11-2
clone_size: NA
cdr3_length: 17
d_call: NA
j_call: TRBJ2-6

cdr3_nt: TGTGCCTGGAGTCATAGCGGGGGCGCAGATACGCAGTATTTT
cdr3_aa: CAWSHSGGADTQYF
v_call: TRBV30
clone_size: NA
cdr3_length: 14
d_call: TRBD2
j_call: TRBJ2-3

cdr3_nt: TGTGCCAGCCTCCCTTCCCCGGGACAGGCTAAAGCTTTCTTT
cdr3_aa: CASLPSPGQAKAFF
v_call: TRBV2
clone_size: NA
cdr3_length: 14
d_call: TRBD1
j_call: TRBJ1-1

cdr3_nt: TGTGCCAGCAGCCCAACGACAGGGGGCGGCAATCAGCCCCAGCATTTT
cdr3_aa: CASSPTTGGGNQPQHF
v_call: TRBV7-8
clone_size: many
cdr3_length: 16
d_call: TRBD1
j_call: TRBJ1-5

cdr3_nt: TGTGCCAGCAGCCGGGGGCAAGTAGGGGGCACAGATACGCAGTATTTT
cdr3_aa: CASSRGQVGGTDTQYF
v_call: TRBV4-2
clone_size: NA
cdr3_length: 16
d_call: NA
j_call: TRBJ2-3

cdr3_nt: TGTGCCAGCAGCTTAGGACTAGCGGTCTACGAGCAGTACTTC
cdr3_aa: CASSLGLAVYEQYF
v_call: TRBV13
clone_size: NA
cdr3_length: 14
d_call: TRBD2
j_call: TRBJ2-7

cdr3_nt: TGTGCCAGCAGTTACGATGCAGGGGATGGCTATGGCTACACCTTC
cdr3_aa: CASSYDAGDGYGYTF
v_call: TRBV6-5
clone_size: NA
cdr3_length: 15
d_call: NA
j_call: TRBJ1-2

cdr3_nt: TGTGCCAGCAGCAGTGACGGGAACCAGCCCCAGCATTTT
cdr3_aa: CASSSDGNQPQHF
v_call: TRBV5-5
clone_size: NA
cdr3_length: 13
d_call: NA
j_call: TRBJ1-5

cdr3_nt: TGTGCCAGCAACCAGGACAGGGGTAATTCACCCCTCCACTTT
cdr3_aa: CASNQDRGNSPLHF
v_call: TRBV21-1
clone_size: few
cdr3_length: 14
d_call: NA
j_call: TRBJ1-6

cdr3_nt: TGTGCCAGCGGAGACGCTAGCCGTACAGAGACCCAGTACTTC
cdr3_aa: CASGDASRTETQYF
v_call: TRBV25-1
clone_size: NA
cdr3_length: 14
d_call: NA
j_call: TRBJ2-5

cdr3_nt: TGTGCCAGCAGCCATAGCCAGCAAATACACAATGAGCAGTTCTTC
cdr3_aa: CASSHSQQIHNEQFF
v_call: TRBV3-1/TRBV3-2
clone_size: NA
cdr3_length: 15
d_call: NA
j_call: TRBJ2-1

cdr3_nt: TGTGCCAGCAGCCCCGTGGACAGGTTGTTTTCGGCTTTCTTT
cdr3_aa: CASSPVDRLFSAFF
v_call: TRBV11-2
clone_size: NA
cdr3_length: 14
d_call: TRBD1
j_call: TRBJ1-1

cdr3_nt: TGTGCCAGCAGTTCGGGGTTGGTCTGGGAAAAACTGTTTTTT
cdr3_aa: CASSSGLVWEKLFF
v_call: TRBV2
clone_size: NA
cdr3_length: 14
d_call: NA
j_call: TRBJ1-4

cdr3_nt: TGTGCCAGCAGCGACGGGGGTTACGAGCAGTACTTC
cdr3_aa: CASSDGGYEQYF
v_call: TRBV6-5
clone_size: NA
cdr3_length: 12
d_call: NA
j_call: TRBJ2-7

cdr3_nt: TGTGCCTCCAGGAGGGACAGCGGCCAACCTTCCCAGCATTTT
cdr3_aa: CASRRDSGQPSQHF
v_call: TRBV10-3
clone_size: few
cdr3_length: 14
d_call: TRBD1
j_call: TRBJ1-5

cdr3_nt: TGTGCCAGCAGTTATGTTTCCCAGGGAAACTACGAGCAGTACTTC
cdr3_aa: CASSYVSQGNYEQYF
v_call: TRBV6-6
clone_size: NA
cdr3_length: 15
d_call: NA
j_call: TRBJ2-7

cdr3_nt: TGTGCCAGTAATCGCCGAGACACCGGGGAGCTGTTTTTT
cdr3_aa: CASNRRDTGELFF
v_call: TRBV19
clone_size: NA
cdr3_length: 13
d_call: NA
j_call: TRBJ2-2

cdr3_nt: TGTGCCTGGAGCCTAGCGGGCACAGATACGCAGTATTTT
cdr3_aa: CAWSLAGTDTQYF
v_call: TRBV30
clone_size: NA
cdr3_length: 13
d_call: TRBD2
j_call: TRBJ2-3

cdr3_nt: TGTGCCAGCAGTGTCTCCTTGAGACAGGGCTTTTCCTCTGGAAACACCATATATTTT
cdr3_aa: CASSVSLRQGFSSGNTIYF
v_call: TRBV6-1
clone_size: NA
cdr3_length: 19
d_call: TRBD1
j_call: TRBJ1-3

cdr3_nt: TGTGCCAGCCGCGGGACCGGTAGCTCCTACGAGCAGTACTTC
cdr3_aa: CASRGTGSSYEQYF
v_call: TRBV28
clone_size: NA
cdr3_length: 14
d_call: NA
j_call: TRBJ2-7

cdr3_nt: TGTGCCAGCAATACGGGGAGTACGACTAACTATGGCTACACCTTC
cdr3_aa: CASNTGSTTNYGYTF
v_call: TRBV6-5
clone_size: NA
cdr3_length: 15
d_call: NA
j_call: TRBJ1-2

cdr3_nt: TGTGCCAGCAGCTTGTGGGGGGGAGCCCAGTACTTC
cdr3_aa: CASSLWGGAQYF
v_call: TRBV5-6
clone_size: NA
cdr3_length: 12
d_call: TRBD2
j_call: TRBJ2-5

cdr3_nt: TGCGCCAGCAGCTCACAGGGATACGCGAACACCGGGGAGCTGTTTTTT
cdr3_aa: CASSSQGYANTGELFF
v_call: TRBV5-1
clone_size: few
cdr3_length: 16
d_call: NA
j_call: TRBJ2-2

cdr3_nt: TGTGCCAGCAGTGAATTGGGGGACAGAGAGGGCTACACCTTC
cdr3_aa: CASSELGDREGYTF
v_call: TRBV25-1
clone_size: NA
cdr3_length: 14
d_call: TRBD1
j_call: TRBJ1-2

cdr3_nt: TGTGCCAGCAGTGGGCGAGAGGGGGGGCAGGGGAATCAGCCCCAGCATTTT
cdr3_aa: CASSGREGGQGNQPQHF
v_call: TRBV2
clone_size: NA
cdr3_length: 17
d_call: NA
j_call: TRBJ1-5

cdr3_nt: TGTGCCAGCAGTTACTCGTCAGGGCGGAGCACAGATACGCAGTATTTT
cdr3_aa: CASSYSSGRSTDTQYF
v_call: TRBV6-5
clone_size: NA
cdr3_length: 16
d_call: NA
j_call: TRBJ2-3

cdr3_nt: TGTGCCAGCAGTTTTGGAGCGGACACTGAAGCTTTCTTT
cdr3_aa: CASSFGADTEAFF
v_call: TRBV27
clone_size: NA
cdr3_length: 13
d_call: NA
j_call: TRBJ1-1

cdr3_nt: TGCGCCAGCAGTCGGGGGGACAGGGGGCCTACTAATGAAAAACTGTTTTTT
cdr3_aa: CASSRGDRGPTNEKLFF
v_call: TRBV23-1
clone_size: NA
cdr3_length: 17
d_call: TRBD1
j_call: TRBJ1-4

cdr3_nt: TGTGCCAGCAGCTTGCGGCGGGGGGCGAGCACAGATACGCAGTATTTT
cdr3_aa: CASSLRRGASTDTQYF
v_call: TRBV5-4
clone_size: NA
cdr3_length: 16
d_call: TRBD2
j_call: TRBJ2-3

cdr3_nt: TGTGCCAGCAGCTCGTCCCAGCGGTATGGCTACACCTTC
cdr3_aa: CASSSSQRYGYTF
v_call: TRBV28
clone_size: many
cdr3_length: 13
d_call: NA
j_call: TRBJ1-2

cdr3_nt: TGTGCCTGGGGGGACAGGGGCGGGAACTATGGCTACACCTTC
cdr3_aa: CAWGDRGGNYGYTF
v_call: TRBV30
clone_size: NA
cdr3_length: 14
d_call: TRBD1
j_call: TRBJ1-2

cdr3_nt: TGCGCCAGCAGCTACCAGGGGTACCAAGAGACCCAGTACTTC
cdr3_aa: CASSYQGYQETQYF
v_call: TRBV5-1
clone_size: NA
cdr3_length: 14
d_call: NA
j_call: TRBJ2-5

cdr3_nt: TGTGCCAGCAGCCAAGGGACAGGATCTAACTATGGCTACACCTTC
cdr3_aa: CASSQGTGSNYGYTF
v_call: TRBV3-1/TRBV3-2
clone_size: NA
cdr3_length: 15
d_call: TRBD1
j_call: TRBJ1-2

cdr3_nt: TGTGCCAGCAGCCCCTGGACAGGGTCATACGAGCAGTACTTC
cdr3_aa: CASSPWTGSYEQYF
v_call: TRBV3-1/TRBV3-2
clone_size: NA
cdr3_length: 14
d_call: TRBD1
j_call: TRBJ2-7

cdr3_nt: TGCGCCAGCAGCCAGAGGGAGCCCAGGCGCCGGAATTCACCCCTCCACTTT
cdr3_aa: CASSQREPRRRNSPLHF
v_call: TRBV5-1
clone_size: NA
cdr3_length: 17
d_call: NA
j_call: TRBJ1-6

cdr3_nt: TGTGCCAGCAGCCTCATCCACAGTGGCTCCTATAATTCACCCCTCCACTTT
cdr3_aa: CASSLIHSGSYNSPLHF
v_call: TRBV5-4
clone_size: NA
cdr3_length: 17
d_call: NA
j_call: TRBJ1-6

cdr3_nt: TGTGCCAGCAGTGACACCTACGAGCAGTACTTC
cdr3_aa: CASSDTYEQYF
v_call: TRBV6-1
clone_size: few
cdr3_length: 11
d_call: NA
j_call: TRBJ2-7

cdr3_nt: TGTGCCAGCAGCGTTGGTGCCGGGACAGGGGATTCACCCCTCCACTTT
cdr3_aa: CASSVGAGTGDSPLHF
v_call: TRBV9
clone_size: NA
cdr3_length: 16
d_call: TRBD1
j_call: TRBJ1-6

cdr3_nt: TGTGCCAGCAGCGTGGCATCAACTAATGAAAAACTGTTTTTT
cdr3_aa: CASSVASTNEKLFF
v_call: TRBV9
clone_size: NA
cdr3_length: 14
d_call: NA
j_call: TRBJ1-4

cdr3_nt: TGTGCCAGCAGTCGGACTAGCGGACCTACGAACACCGGGGAGCTGTTTTTT
cdr3_aa: CASSRTSGPTNTGELFF
v_call: TRBV6-6
clone_size: few
cdr3_length: 17
d_call: TRBD2
j_call: TRBJ2-2

cdr3_nt: TGCGCCAGCAGCCAAGGTAGGGCTTTGGCGGGGCCGAACACTGAAGCTTTCTTT
cdr3_aa: CASSQGRALAGPNTEAFF
v_call: TRBV4-1
clone_size: NA
cdr3_length: 18
d_call: NA
j_call: TRBJ1-1

cdr3_nt: TGTGCCTGGGGACAGGGAAACACCATATATTTT
cdr3_aa: CAWGQGNTIYF
v_call: TRBV30
clone_size: few
cdr3_length: 11
d_call: NA
j_call: TRBJ1-3

cdr3_nt: TGTGCCAGCAGTAGACAGGGTTACGAGCAGTACTTC
cdr3_aa: CASSRQGYEQYF
v_call: TRBV12-3/TRBV12-4
clone_size: NA
cdr3_length: 12
d_call: TRBD1
j_call: TRBJ2-7